The text below deals with one T cell receptor (beta chain). Its cognate antigen is unknown. Clones were read by immunoSEQ multiplex PCR, and TCRdb kept only the in-frame ones, dropping some. This sample yields 67,000 or so clones, of which 88% are seen a single time; about 1% belongs to the top ten. This entry comes from a study of OX40 agonist ivuxolimab in advanced cancers. Overall study results and limits: Low normalized clonal expansion also occurred in some nonresponding patients.

Specimen: CD4+ or CD8+ T cells sorted from blood, collected in a trial of the OX40 agonist ivuxolimab. The TCR sequence derives from an adult with an advanced solid tumor such as melanoma, head and neck, liver or kidney cancer.

The chain's CDR3 is CASSSWLGGQETQYF. The CDR3 DNA sequence: TGTGCCAGCAGCTCTTGGCTGGGGGGGCAAGAGACCCAGTACTTC. This chain links TRBV7-9 with TRBJ2-5; 7 bases are a match to TRBD2. CDR1 and CDR2 from the germline V gene are SEHNR and FQNEAQ (reference sequence). Germline trimming cut 4 bases from V and 2 bases from J; bases unmatched to any gene: 7. The CDR3 consists of 15 residues. The full variable domain, with the rest looked up from reference TRBV7-9 and TRBJ2-5, is DTGVSQNPRHKITKRGQNVTFRCDPISEHNRLYWYRQTLGQGPEFLTYFQNEAQLEKSRLLSDRFSAERPKGSFSTLEIQRTEQGDSAMYLCASSSWLGGQETQYFGPGTRLLVL.